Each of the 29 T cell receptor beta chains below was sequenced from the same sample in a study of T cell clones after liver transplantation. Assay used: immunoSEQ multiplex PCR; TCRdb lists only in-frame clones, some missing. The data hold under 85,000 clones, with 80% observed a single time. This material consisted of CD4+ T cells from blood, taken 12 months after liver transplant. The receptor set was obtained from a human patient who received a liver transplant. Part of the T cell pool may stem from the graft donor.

CDR3 residues: CASRGPGRTNTGELFF. CDR3 in DNA: TGTGCCAGCAGGGGACCTGGGCGGACGAACACCGGGGAGCTGTTTTTT. J is TRBJ2-2 and V is TRBV7-3; D might be TRBD1 or TRBD2, each matching 5 bases. V was trimmed by 6 bases and J by 0 bases, leaving 14 bases between them. The CDR3 is 16 residues long. Germline V gene data show CDR1 as SGHTA and CDR2 as FQGTGA.

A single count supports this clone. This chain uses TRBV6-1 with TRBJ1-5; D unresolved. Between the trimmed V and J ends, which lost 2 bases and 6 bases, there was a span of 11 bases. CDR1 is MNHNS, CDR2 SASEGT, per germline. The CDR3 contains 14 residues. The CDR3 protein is CASSELEGIQPQHF. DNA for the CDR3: TGTGCCAGCAGTGAACTGGAAGGGATTCAGCCCCAGCATTTT.

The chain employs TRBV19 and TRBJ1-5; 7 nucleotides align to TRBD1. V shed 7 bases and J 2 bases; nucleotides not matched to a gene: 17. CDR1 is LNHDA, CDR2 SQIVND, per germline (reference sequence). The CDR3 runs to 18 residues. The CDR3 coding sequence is TGTGCCAGTAATAATAGGCGACAGGGATCCGGAGGCAATCAGCCCCAGCATTTT. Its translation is CASNNRRQGSGGNQPQHF. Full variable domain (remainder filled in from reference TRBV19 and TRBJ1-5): DGGITQSPKYLFRKEGQNVTLSCEQNLNHDAMYWYRQDPGQGLRLIYYSQIVNDFQKGDIAEGYSVSREKKESFPLTVTSAQKNPTAFYLCASNNRRQGSGGNQPQHFGDGTRLSIL.

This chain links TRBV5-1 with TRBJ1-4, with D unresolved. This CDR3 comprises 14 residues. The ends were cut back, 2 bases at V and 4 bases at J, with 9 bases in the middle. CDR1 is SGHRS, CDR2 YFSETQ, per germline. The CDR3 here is CASSLGSINEKLFF. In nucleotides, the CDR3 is TGCGCCAGCAGCTTAGGGAGTATTAATGAAAAACTGTTTTTT.

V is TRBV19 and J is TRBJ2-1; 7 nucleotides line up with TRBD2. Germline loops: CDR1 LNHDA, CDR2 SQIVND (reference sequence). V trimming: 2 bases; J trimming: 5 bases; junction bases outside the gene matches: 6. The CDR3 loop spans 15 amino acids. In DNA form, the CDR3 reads TGTGCCAGTAGTATATCCGGGACTACCAACAATGAGCAGTTCTTC. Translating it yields CASSISGTTNNEQFF.

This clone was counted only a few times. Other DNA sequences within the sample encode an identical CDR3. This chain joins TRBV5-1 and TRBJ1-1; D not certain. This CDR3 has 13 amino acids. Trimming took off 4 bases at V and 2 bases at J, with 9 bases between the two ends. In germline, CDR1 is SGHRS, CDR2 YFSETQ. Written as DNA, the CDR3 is TGCGCCAGCAGCCCAGACGGCAACACTGAAGCTTTCTTT. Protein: CASSPDGNTEAFF.

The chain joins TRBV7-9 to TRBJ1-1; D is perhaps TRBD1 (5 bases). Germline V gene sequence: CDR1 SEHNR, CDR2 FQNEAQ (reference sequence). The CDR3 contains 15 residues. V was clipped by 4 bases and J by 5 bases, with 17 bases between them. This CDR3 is CASSSIGGKITEAFF. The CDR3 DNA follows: TGTGCCAGCAGCTCAATTGGGGGTAAGATAACTGAAGCTTTCTTT.

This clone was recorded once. CDR3 nucleotide sequence: TGCGCCAGCAGCCATGCAGGACTAGCGGGAGGGCCGGGTGAGCAGTTCTTC. This gives the protein CASSHAGLAGGPGEQFF. The J gene is TRBJ2-1, the V gene TRBV4-1, with 15 bases fitting TRBD2. The CDR3 contains 17 residues. The germline V gene encodes CDR1 MGHRA and CDR2 YSYEKL. The J segment lost 9 bases and the V segment lost 3 bases, leaving 9 bases of the junction unmatched.

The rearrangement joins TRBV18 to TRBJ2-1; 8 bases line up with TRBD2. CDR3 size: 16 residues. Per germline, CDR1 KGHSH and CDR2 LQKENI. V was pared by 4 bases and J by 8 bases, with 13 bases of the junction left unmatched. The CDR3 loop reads CASSLAGTRLSDEQFF. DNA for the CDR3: TGTGCCAGCTCACTGGCCGGGACTAGATTGTCGGATGAGCAGTTCTTC.

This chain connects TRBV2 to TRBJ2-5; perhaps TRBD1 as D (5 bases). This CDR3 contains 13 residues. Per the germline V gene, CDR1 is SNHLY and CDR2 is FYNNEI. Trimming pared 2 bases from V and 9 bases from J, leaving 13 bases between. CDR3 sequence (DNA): TGTGCCAGCAGTGAACAAAGGGAAGGGGCCCAGTACTTC. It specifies CASSEQREGAQYF.

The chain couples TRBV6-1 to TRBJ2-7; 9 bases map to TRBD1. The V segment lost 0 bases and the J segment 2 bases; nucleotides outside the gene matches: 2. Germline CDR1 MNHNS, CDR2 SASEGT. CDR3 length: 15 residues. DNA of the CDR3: TGTGCCAGCAGTGAAGCACACAGGGGGCCCTACGAGCAGTACTTC. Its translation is CASSEAHRGPYEQYF.

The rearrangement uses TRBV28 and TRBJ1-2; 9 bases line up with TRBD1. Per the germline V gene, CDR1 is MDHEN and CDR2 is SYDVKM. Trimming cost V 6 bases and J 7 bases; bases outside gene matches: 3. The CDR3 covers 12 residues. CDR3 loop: CASRTGGVGYTF. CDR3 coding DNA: TGTGCCAGCAGAACAGGGGGCGTTGGCTACACCTTC.

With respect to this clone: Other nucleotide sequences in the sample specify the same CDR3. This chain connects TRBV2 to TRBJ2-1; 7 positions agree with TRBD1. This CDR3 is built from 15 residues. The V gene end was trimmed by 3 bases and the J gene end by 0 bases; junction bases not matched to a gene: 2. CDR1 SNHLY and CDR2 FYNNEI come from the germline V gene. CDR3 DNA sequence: TGTGCCAGCAGTGAGGACAGGAGCTCCTACAATGAGCAGTTCTTC. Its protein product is CASSEDRSSYNEQFF.

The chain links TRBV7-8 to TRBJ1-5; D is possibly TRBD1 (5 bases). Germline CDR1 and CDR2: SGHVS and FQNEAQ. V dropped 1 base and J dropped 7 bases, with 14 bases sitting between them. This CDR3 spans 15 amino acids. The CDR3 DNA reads TGTGCCAGCAGCTTAGTGTCAGGGAGAGGCCAGCCCCAGCATTTT. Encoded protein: CASSLVSGRGQPQHF.

Here the CDR3 reads CASTETGYEQYF. CDR3 nucleotides: TGTGCCAGCACCGAGACAGGCTACGAGCAGTACTTC. This chain joins TRBV6-6 and TRBJ2-7; possible D gene TRBD1, 6 bases. The germline CDR1 and CDR2 sequences are MNHNY and SVGAGI (reference sequence). V was pared by 7 bases and J by 3 bases, with 10 bases between. The CDR3 has 12 residues.

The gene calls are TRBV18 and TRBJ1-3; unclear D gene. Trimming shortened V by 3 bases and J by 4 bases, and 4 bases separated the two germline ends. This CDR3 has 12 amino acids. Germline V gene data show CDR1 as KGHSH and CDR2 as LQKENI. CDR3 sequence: CASSPGGNTIYF. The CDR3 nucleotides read TGTGCCAGCTCACCTGGAGGAAACACCATATATTTT.

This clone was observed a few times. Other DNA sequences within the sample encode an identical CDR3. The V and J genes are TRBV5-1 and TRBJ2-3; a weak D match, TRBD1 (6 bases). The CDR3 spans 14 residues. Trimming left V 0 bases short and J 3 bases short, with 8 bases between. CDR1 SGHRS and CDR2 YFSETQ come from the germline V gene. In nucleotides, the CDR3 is TGCGCCAGCAGCTTGGTTCAGGGGACAGATACGCAGTATTTT. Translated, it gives CASSLVQGTDTQYF. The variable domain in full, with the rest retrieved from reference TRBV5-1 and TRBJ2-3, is KAGVTQTPRYLIKTRGQQVTLSCSPISGHRSVSWYQQTPGQGLQFLFEYFSETQRNKGNFPGRFSGRQFSNSRSEMNVSTLELGDSALYLCASSLVQGTDTQYFGPGTRLTVL.

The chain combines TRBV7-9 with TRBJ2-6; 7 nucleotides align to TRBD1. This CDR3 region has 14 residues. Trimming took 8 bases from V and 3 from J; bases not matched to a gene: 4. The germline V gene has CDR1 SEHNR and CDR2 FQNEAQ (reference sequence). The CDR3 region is CASSRGRGANVLTF. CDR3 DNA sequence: TGTGCCAGCTCAAGGGGGCGTGGGGCCAACGTCCTGACTTTC.

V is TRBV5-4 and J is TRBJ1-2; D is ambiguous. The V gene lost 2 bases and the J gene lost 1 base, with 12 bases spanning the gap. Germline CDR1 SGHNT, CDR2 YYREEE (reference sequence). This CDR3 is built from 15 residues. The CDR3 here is CASSFRGSLNYGYTF. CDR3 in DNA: TGTGCCAGCAGCTTTCGTGGGAGCCTTAACTATGGCTACACCTTC.

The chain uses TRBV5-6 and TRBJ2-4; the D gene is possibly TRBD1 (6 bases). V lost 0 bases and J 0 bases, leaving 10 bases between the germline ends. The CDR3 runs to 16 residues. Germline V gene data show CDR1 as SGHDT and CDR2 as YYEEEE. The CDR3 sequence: CASSLVGGQAKNIQYF. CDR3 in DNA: TGTGCCAGCAGCTTGGTTGGGGGCCAAGCCAAAAACATTCAGTACTTC.

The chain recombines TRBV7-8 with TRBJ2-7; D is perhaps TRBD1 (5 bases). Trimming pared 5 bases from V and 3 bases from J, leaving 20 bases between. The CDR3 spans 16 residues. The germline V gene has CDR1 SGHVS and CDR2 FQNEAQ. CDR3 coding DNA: TGTGCCAGCAGCAATTTTGGGCAGGGAATTAGCTACGAGCAGTACTTC. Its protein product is CASSNFGQGISYEQYF.

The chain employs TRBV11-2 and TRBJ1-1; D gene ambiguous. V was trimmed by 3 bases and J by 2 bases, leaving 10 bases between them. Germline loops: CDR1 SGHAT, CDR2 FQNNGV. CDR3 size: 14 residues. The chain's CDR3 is CASSFRGGNTEAFF. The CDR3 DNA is TGTGCCAGCAGCTTTCGGGGAGGAAACACTGAAGCTTTCTTT.

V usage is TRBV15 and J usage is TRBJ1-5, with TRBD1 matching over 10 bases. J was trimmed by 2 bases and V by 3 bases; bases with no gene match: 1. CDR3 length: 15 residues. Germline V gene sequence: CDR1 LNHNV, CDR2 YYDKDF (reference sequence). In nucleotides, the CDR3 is TGTGCCACCAGCAGGGGGACAGGGGGCAATCAGCCCCAGCATTTT. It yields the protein CATSRGTGGNQPQHF.

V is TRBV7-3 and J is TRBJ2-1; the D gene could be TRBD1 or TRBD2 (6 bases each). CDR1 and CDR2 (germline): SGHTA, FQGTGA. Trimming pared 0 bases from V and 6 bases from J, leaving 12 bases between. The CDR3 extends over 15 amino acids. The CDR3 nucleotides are TGTGCCAGCAGCTTAACTTTCGGGGGCTTCAATGAGCAGTTCTTC. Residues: CASSLTFGGFNEQFF.

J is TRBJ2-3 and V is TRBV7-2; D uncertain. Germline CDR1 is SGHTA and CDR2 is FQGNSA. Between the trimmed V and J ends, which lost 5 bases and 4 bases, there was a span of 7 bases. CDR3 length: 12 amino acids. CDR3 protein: CASSARADTQYF. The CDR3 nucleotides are TGTGCCAGCAGCGCTAGGGCAGATACGCAGTATTTT.

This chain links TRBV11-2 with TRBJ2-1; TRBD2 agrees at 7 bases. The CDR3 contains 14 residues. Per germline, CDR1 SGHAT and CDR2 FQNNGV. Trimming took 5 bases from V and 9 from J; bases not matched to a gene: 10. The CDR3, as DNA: TGTGCCAGCAGCCCCCGACTAGCCCAGCTTGAGCAGTTCTTC. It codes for CASSPRLAQLEQFF.

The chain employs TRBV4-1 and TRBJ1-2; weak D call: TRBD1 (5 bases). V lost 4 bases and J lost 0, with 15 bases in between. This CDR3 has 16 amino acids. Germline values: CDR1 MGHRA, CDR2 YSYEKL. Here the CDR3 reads CASSPTGGIANYGYTF. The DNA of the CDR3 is TGCGCCAGCAGCCCAACGGGGGGGATAGCTAACTATGGCTACACCTTC.

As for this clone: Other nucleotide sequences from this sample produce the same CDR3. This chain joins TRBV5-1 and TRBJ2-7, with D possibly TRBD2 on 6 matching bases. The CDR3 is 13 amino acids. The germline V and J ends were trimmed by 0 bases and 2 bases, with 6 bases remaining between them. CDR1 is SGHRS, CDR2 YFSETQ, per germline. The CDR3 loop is CASSLERAYEQYF. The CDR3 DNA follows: TGCGCCAGCAGCTTGGAGCGGGCCTACGAGCAGTACTTC.

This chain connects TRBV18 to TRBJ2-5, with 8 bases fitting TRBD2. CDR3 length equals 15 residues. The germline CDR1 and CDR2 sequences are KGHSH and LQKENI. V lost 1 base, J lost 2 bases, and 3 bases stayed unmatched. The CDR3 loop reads CASSPRLAPQETQYF. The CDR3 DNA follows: TGTGCCAGCTCACCACGACTAGCGCCTCAAGAGACCCAGTACTTC.